This paragraph covers one T cell receptor beta chain sequence. TCRdb's copy holds only in-frame clones and misses some; the assay was immunoSEQ multiplex PCR. The sample shows around 250,000 clones, approximately 90% of them seen only once. This record belongs to a study of blood T cell repertoires in COVID-19. CDR1 is MNHNS and CDR2 is SASEGT in the germline V gene. The CDR3 runs 15 residues. After removal of 1 base from V and 6 bases from J, the junction contained 5 bases not matched to a gene. The sequencing sample was made of PBMCs or T cells enriched from blood (not recorded which). The sequence derives from a man aged 35 to 55 who had been exposed to COVID-19. The V gene is TRBV6-1, the J gene TRBJ2-2, with 7 bases that match TRBD2. The DNA for the CDR3 is TGTGCCAGCAGTGAAGAGGCGGGAGCCCCCGGGGAGCTGTTTTTT. Its protein product is CASSEEAGAPGELFF.